This is a list of T cell receptor beta chains from one sample in a study of control samples from healthy donors and cancer patients. Libraries were prepared by immunoSEQ multiplex PCR; TCRdb keeps only in-frame clonotypes and omits some of them. The sample yields some 120,000 clones, more than 80% seen once. Source material: blood. Receptors were obtained from a man aged 18 to 29 in good health. Each CDR3 is given with its conserved first and last residue. Each record gives: J gene, V gene, D gene, clone size, CDR3 DNA, CDR3 protein. D genes are given only for firm matches. Clone size is not always given. Where it is, it says once, few, many or a class for expanded clones.

j_gene: TRBJ1-6
v_gene: TRBV11-2
d_gene: .
abundance: .
CDR3nt: TGTGCCAGCAGCTTAGCCTCAGCGGCGGATTCACCCCTCCACTTT
CDR3aa: CASSLASAADSPLHF

j_gene: TRBJ1-4
v_gene: TRBV7-2
d_gene: TRBD1
abundance: once
CDR3nt: TGTGCCAGCAGCTTAGGAACAGGGGCAGGGGCAACTAATGAAAAACTGTTTTTT
CDR3aa: CASSLGTGAGATNEKLFF

j_gene: TRBJ2-5
v_gene: TRBV9
d_gene: .
abundance: .
CDR3nt: TGTGCCAGCAGCGTAGGATCGGCAGGGCAAGAGACCCAGTACTTC
CDR3aa: CASSVGSAGQETQYF

j_gene: TRBJ1-5
v_gene: TRBV19
d_gene: TRBD1
abundance: .
CDR3nt: TGTGCCAGTAGTGAGAACAGGGGTTCGGTGGGCAATCAGCCCCAGCATTTT
CDR3aa: CASSENRGSVGNQPQHF

j_gene: TRBJ2-1
v_gene: TRBV7-9
d_gene: TRBD2
abundance: .
CDR3nt: TGTGCCAGCAGCCTCGGGACTAGCGGGCACAATGAGCAGTTCTTC
CDR3aa: CASSLGTSGHNEQFF

j_gene: TRBJ1-2
v_gene: TRBV7-3
d_gene: TRBD1
abundance: .
CDR3nt: TGTGCCAGCAGCTCCTCGGGACAGGGGGATCATGGCTACACCTTC
CDR3aa: CASSSSGQGDHGYTF

j_gene: TRBJ2-3
v_gene: TRBV3-1/TRBV3-2
d_gene: TRBD2
abundance: .
CDR3nt: TGTGCCAGCAGCCAAGAATGGGGAGGGTTAGGCACAGATACGCAGTATTTT
CDR3aa: CASSQEWGGLGTDTQYF

j_gene: TRBJ2-5
v_gene: TRBV27
d_gene: .
abundance: once
CDR3nt: TGTGCCAGCAGCCTCAGGGGTAGAGAGACCCAGTACTTC
CDR3aa: CASSLRGRETQYF

j_gene: TRBJ1-2
v_gene: TRBV7-8
d_gene: .
abundance: .
CDR3nt: TGTGCCAGCAGCGCGGTGGGAGGGCCAGGGGAGGGTGTGATCGATGGCTACACCTTC
CDR3aa: CASSAVGGPGEGVIDGYTF

j_gene: TRBJ2-3
v_gene: TRBV12-3/TRBV12-4
d_gene: .
abundance: once
CDR3nt: TGTGCCAGCAGTTTAGCCCTCAGGGATACGCAGTATTTT
CDR3aa: CASSLALRDTQYF

j_gene: TRBJ2-1
v_gene: TRBV7-3
d_gene: .
abundance: .
CDR3nt: TGTGCCAGCAGCTTAAGTAAGGGAGTCTCCTACAATGAGCAGTTCTTC
CDR3aa: CASSLSKGVSYNEQFF

j_gene: TRBJ1-4
v_gene: TRBV2
d_gene: TRBD1
abundance: .
CDR3nt: TGTGCCAGCAGGGCGACCGGGACAGGAAATGAAAAACTGTTTTTT
CDR3aa: CASRATGTGNEKLFF

j_gene: TRBJ1-2
v_gene: TRBV9
d_gene: .
abundance: .
CDR3nt: TGTGCCAGCAGCCAGGCGCAGGGTAGCTACACCTTC
CDR3aa: CASSQAQGSYTF

j_gene: TRBJ1-5
v_gene: TRBV5-6
d_gene: TRBD1
abundance: .
CDR3nt: TGTGCCAGCAGCAGGGACAGGGGCAGGGGCAATCAGCCCCAGCATTTT
CDR3aa: CASSRDRGRGNQPQHF

j_gene: TRBJ1-4
v_gene: TRBV10-3
d_gene: .
abundance: .
CDR3nt: TGTGCCATCAGTGGGGCGCTAACACCTGAAAAACTGTTTTTT
CDR3aa: CAISGALTPEKLFF

j_gene: TRBJ1-3
v_gene: TRBV25-1
d_gene: .
abundance: .
CDR3nt: TGTGCCAGCAGTGACACGGTCGGAAACACCATATATTTT
CDR3aa: CASSDTVGNTIYF

j_gene: TRBJ2-5
v_gene: TRBV18
d_gene: .
abundance: .
CDR3nt: TGTGCCAGCTCACCGCAGGGAGGCAAAGAGACCCAGTACTTC
CDR3aa: CASSPQGGKETQYF

j_gene: TRBJ1-1
v_gene: TRBV5-6
d_gene: .
abundance: .
CDR3nt: TGTGCCAGCAGCTTGGGGATAGGATTGAACACTGAAGCTTTCTTT
CDR3aa: CASSLGIGLNTEAFF

j_gene: TRBJ1-1
v_gene: TRBV27
d_gene: .
abundance: .
CDR3nt: TGTGCCAGCAGTTTCTCAGGGAACACTGAAGCTTTCTTT
CDR3aa: CASSFSGNTEAFF

j_gene: TRBJ2-1
v_gene: TRBV7-8
d_gene: TRBD2
abundance: .
CDR3nt: TGTGCCAGCAGCTTAGACCAGCGGGGGGGCCGTGAGCAGTTCTTC
CDR3aa: CASSLDQRGGREQFF